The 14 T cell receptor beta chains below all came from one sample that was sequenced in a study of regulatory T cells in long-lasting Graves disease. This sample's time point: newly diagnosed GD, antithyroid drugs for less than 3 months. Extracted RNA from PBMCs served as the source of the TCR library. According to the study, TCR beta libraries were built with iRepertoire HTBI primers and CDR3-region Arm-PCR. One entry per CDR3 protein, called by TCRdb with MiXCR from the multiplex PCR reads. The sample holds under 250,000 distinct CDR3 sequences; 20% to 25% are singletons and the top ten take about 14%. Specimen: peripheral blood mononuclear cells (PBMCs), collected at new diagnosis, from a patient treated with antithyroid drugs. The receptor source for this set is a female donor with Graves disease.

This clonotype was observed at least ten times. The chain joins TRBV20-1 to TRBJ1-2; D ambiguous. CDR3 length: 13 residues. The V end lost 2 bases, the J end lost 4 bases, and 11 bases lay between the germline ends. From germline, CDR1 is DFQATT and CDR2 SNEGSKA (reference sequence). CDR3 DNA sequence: TGCAGTGCTAGAAAGGAGGCAGGCTATGGCTACACCTTC. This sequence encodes CSARKEAGYGYTF.

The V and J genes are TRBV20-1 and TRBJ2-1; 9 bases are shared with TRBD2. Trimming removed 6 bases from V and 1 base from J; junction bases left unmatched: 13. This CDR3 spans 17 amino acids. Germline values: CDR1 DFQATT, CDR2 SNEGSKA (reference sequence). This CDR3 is CSAQGPSGDPSYNEQFF. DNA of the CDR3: TGCAGTGCCCAAGGTCCTAGCGGGGACCCTTCCTACAATGAGCAGTTCTTC.

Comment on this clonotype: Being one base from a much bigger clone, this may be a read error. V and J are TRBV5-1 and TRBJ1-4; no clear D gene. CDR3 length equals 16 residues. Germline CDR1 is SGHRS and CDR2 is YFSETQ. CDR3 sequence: CASSSRGGRLNEELFF. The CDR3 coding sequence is TGCGCCAGCAGCTCTCGGGGTGGCCGGCTTAATGAAGAACTGTTTTTT. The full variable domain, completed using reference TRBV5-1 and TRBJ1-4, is KAGVTQTPRYLIKTRGQQVTLSCSPISGHRSVSWYQQTPGQGLQFLFEYFSETQRNKGNFPGRFSGRQFSNSRSEMNVSTLELGDSALYLCASSSRGGRLNEELFFGSGTQLSVL.

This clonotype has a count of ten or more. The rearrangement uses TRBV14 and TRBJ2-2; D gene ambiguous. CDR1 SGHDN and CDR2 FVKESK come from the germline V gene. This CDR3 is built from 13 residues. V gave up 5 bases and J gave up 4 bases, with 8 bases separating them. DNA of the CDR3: TGTGCCAGCAGCGTGGTCCTCACCGGGGAGCTGTTTTTT. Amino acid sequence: CASSVVLTGELFF.

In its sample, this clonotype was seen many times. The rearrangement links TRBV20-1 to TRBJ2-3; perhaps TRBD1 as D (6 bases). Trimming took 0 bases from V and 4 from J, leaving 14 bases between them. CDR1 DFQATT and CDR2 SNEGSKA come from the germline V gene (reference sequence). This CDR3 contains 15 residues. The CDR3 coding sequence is TGCAGTGCTAGAGATCAGGGGCTAGCATCAGATACGCAGTATTTT. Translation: CSARDQGLASDTQYF.

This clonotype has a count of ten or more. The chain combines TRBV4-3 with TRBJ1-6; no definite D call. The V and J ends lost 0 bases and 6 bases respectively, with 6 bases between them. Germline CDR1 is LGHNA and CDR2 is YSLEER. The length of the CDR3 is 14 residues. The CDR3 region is CASSQDAGNSPLHF. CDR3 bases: TGCGCCAGCAGCCAAGATGCGGGTAATTCACCCCTCCACTTT.

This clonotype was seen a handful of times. The CDR3 DNA reads TGTGCCAGTTGGTCAATTGGCGATCAGCCCCAGCATTTT. Translating gives CASWSIGDQPQHF. The V gene is TRBV19, the J gene TRBJ1-5; D uncertain. This CDR3 is built from 13 residues. V lost 8 bases to trimming and J lost 5 bases, with 13 bases between them. Germline V gives CDR1 LNHDA, CDR2 SQIVND (reference sequence).

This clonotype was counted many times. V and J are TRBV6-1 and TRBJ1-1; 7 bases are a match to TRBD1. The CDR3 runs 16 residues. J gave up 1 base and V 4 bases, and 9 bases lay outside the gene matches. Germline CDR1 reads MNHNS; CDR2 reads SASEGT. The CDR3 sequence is CASSVPQGGENTEAFF. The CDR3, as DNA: TGTGCCAGCAGTGTACCGCAGGGGGGGGAGAACACTGAAGCTTTCTTT.

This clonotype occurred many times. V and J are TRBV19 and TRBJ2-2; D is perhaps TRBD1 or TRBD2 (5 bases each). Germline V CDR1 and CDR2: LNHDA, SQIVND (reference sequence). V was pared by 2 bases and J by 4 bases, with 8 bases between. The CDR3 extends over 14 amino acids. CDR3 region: CASSIYGGTGELFF. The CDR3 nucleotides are TGTGCCAGTAGTATATATGGGGGCACCGGGGAGCTGTTTTTT.

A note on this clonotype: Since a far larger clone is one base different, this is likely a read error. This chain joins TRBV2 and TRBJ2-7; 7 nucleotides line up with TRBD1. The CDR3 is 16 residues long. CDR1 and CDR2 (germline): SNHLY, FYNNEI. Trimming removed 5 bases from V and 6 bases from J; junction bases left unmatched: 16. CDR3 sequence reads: CASSIMPRTGACEQYF. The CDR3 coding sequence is TGTGCCAGCAGTATAATGCCGAGGACAGGAGCCTGCGAGCAGTACTTC.

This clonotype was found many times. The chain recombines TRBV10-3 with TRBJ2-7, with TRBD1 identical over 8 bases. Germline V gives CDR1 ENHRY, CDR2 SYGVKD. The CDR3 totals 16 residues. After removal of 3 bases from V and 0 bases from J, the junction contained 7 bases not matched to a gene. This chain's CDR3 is CAISDSRDRSSYEQYF. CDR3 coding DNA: TGTGCCATCAGTGACTCACGGGACAGGAGCTCCTACGAGCAGTACTTC.

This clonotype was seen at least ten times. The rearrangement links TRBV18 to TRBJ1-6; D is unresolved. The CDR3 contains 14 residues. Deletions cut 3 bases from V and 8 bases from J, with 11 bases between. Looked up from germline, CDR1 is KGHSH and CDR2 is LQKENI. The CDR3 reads CASSPAGSDSPLHF. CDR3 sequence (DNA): TGTGCCAGCTCACCCGCCGGGTCCGATTCACCCCTCCACTTT.

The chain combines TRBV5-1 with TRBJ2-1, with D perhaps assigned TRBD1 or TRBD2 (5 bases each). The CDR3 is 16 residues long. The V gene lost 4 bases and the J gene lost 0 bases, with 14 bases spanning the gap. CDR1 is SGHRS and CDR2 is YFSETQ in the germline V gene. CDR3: CASSGQGASSYNEQFF. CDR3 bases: TGCGCCAGCAGCGGGCAGGGAGCGAGCTCCTACAATGAGCAGTTCTTC.

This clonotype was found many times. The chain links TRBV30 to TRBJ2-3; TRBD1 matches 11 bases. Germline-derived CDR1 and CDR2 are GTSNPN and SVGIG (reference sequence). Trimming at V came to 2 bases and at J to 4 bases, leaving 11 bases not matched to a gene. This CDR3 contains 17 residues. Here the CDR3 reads CAWSRGQGVGGSDTQYF. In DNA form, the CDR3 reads TGTGCCTGGAGTCGGGGACAGGGGGTAGGTGGCTCAGATACGCAGTATTTT.